A selection of T cell receptor beta chains follows, all from one sample in a study of blood T cell repertoires in COVID-19. Assay: immunoSEQ multiplex PCR; the TCRdb copy retains only in-frame clones and omits some. The top ten hold under 4% of the sample, which has over 400,000 clones, 80% to 90% seen once. Sequencing was done on a sample of peripheral blood. The receptors were sampled from a human donor in a cohort sampled during active COVID-19. Each CDR3 is given with its conserved first and last residue. D genes are given only for firm matches. Where a row states a size, it is once, few, many or the class of an expanded clone; other rows omit it.

16	.	.	TRBV19	TRBJ2-2	CASTGDSGSYTGELFF	TGTGCCAGTACAGGGGATAGCGGGTCTTACACCGGGGAGCTGTTTTTT
15	TRBD1	.	TRBV27	TRBJ1-2	CASSLYGTGNRGYTF	TGTGCCAGCAGTTTATACGGGACAGGCAATCGCGGCTACACCTTC
14	TRBD1	few	TRBV11-2	TRBJ1-1	CASSSTRGRTEAFF	TGTGCCAGCAGCTCCACCAGGGGGAGGACTGAAGCTTTCTTT
12	.	.	TRBV29-1	TRBJ2-5	CSVGQTQETQYF	TGCAGCGTTGGCCAGACTCAAGAGACCCAGTACTTC
19	TRBD2	.	TRBV7-8	TRBJ2-1	CASSLAALWRERVHHEQFF	TGTGCCAGCAGCTTAGCAGCCCTTTGGCGGGAGAGGGTCCACCATGAGCAGTTCTTC
17	TRBD2	.	TRBV29-1	TRBJ2-1	CSDPGLAAKSSYNEQFF	TGCAGCGATCCGGGACTAGCGGCTAAGAGCTCCTACAATGAGCAGTTCTTC
14	.	few	TRBV11-2	TRBJ2-7	CASALGLNSYEQYF	TGTGCCAGCGCACTCGGACTAAACTCCTACGAGCAGTACTTC
16	.	.	TRBV30	TRBJ2-1	CAWSGIRQVSYNEQFF	TGTGCCTGGAGCGGTATAAGACAGGTCTCCTACAATGAGCAGTTCTTC
18	TRBD2	once	TRBV7-6	TRBJ2-1	CASSLDPGLAGGPGEQFF	TGTGCCAGCAGCTTAGACCCGGGACTAGCGGGAGGGCCCGGTGAGCAGTTCTTC
20	TRBD2	few	TRBV10-1	TRBJ2-7	CASSETGLAGGDYASYEQYF	TGCGCCAGCAGTGAGACCGGACTAGCGGGAGGCGATTACGCCTCCTACGAGCAGTACTTC
15	.	.	TRBV6-5	TRBJ1-1	CASSPRTDLNTEAFF	TGTGCCAGCAGCCCCCGGACGGACTTGAACACTGAAGCTTTCTTT
14	.	.	TRBV5-1	TRBJ1-3	CASSSTGSGNTIYF	TGCGCCAGCAGCTCGACAGGTTCTGGAAACACCATATATTTT
13	.	.	TRBV27	TRBJ2-1	CASSFRRNNEQFF	TGTGCCAGCAGTTTCAGGAGGAACAATGAGCAGTTCTTC
15	.	.	TRBV6-5	TRBJ1-3	CASSTTHDSGNTIYF	TGTGCCAGCAGTACCACACATGACTCTGGAAACACCATATATTTT
15	.	few	TRBV6-5	TRBJ2-7	CASSYSGATPYEQYF	TGTGCCAGCAGTTATTCAGGGGCCACACCCTACGAGCAGTACTTC
14	TRBD1	.	TRBV18	TRBJ1-2	CASSPGDRGYGYTF	TGTGCCAGCTCACCGGGCGACAGGGGATATGGCTACACCTTC
13	.	.	TRBV6-4	TRBJ1-4	CASSVNPGEKLFF	TGTGCCAGCAGTGTCAATCCGGGGGAAAAACTGTTTTTT
17	TRBD2	once	TRBV24-1	TRBJ2-1	CATSEARRGGRACEQFF	TGTGCCACCAGTGAGGCTCGGCGGGGCGGGAGGGCCTGTGAGCAGTTCTTC
15	.	once	TRBV4-3	TRBJ1-1	CASSQVFPGNTEAFF	TGCGCCAGCAGCCAAGTATTTCCAGGGAACACTGAAGCTTTCTTT
13	.	.	TRBV4-2	TRBJ1-2	CASSQDIVDGYTF	TGTGCCAGCAGCCAAGATATTGTCGATGGCTACACCTTC
15	.	.	TRBV3-1/TRBV3-2	TRBJ1-1	CASSQEYRLGAEAFF	TGTGCCAGCAGCCAAGAGTACCGTCTAGGGGCTGAAGCTTTCTTT
14	.	once	TRBV19	TRBJ2-2	CATIVTPPTGELFF	TGTGCCACGATAGTAACCCCTCCCACCGGGGAGCTGTTTTTT
17	TRBD1	.	TRBV19	TRBJ1-4	CASRRTGVSATNEKLFF	TGTGCCAGCCGACGGACAGGGGTATCTGCAACTAATGAAAAACTGTTTTTT
14	TRBD1	.	TRBV7-2	TRBJ1-1	CASSLDRGYTEAFF	TGTGCCAGCAGCTTAGACAGGGGGTACACTGAAGCTTTCTTT
12	.	.	TRBV27	TRBJ1-5	CASGGSNQPQHF	TGTGCCAGCGGGGGCAGCAATCAGCCCCAGCATTTT
14	.	few	TRBV5-5	TRBJ1-5	CASSSAGMGQPQHF	TGTGCCAGCAGCTCTGCAGGGATGGGACAGCCCCAGCATTTT
15	TRBD1	.	TRBV5-1	TRBJ1-1	CASSARTGEDTEAFF	TGCGCCAGCAGCGCCCGGACAGGGGAGGACACTGAAGCTTTCTTT
15	TRBD2	few	TRBV29-1	TRBJ2-5	CSCLRNGGGQETQYF	TGCAGCTGCCTCCGTAATGGGGGGGGGCAAGAGACCCAGTACTTC
14	TRBD1	.	TRBV29-1	TRBJ1-5	CSGRQGAGYQPQHF	TGCAGCGGCCGACAGGGGGCGGGGTATCAGCCCCAGCATTTT
16	TRBD1	.	TRBV5-5	TRBJ1-4	CASSLVKGQGRSKLFF	TGTGCCAGCAGCTTGGTGAAAGGACAGGGCAGATCAAAACTGTTTTTT
15	TRBD2	.	TRBV5-6	TRBJ2-7	CASSLTPSGSWEQYF	TGTGCCAGCAGCTTGACACCAAGCGGGAGCTGGGAGCAGTACTTC
15	.	.	TRBV4-1	TRBJ1-6	CASSQGGRENSPLHF	TGCGCCAGCAGCCAAGGAGGCAGGGAAAATTCACCCCTCCACTTT
14	.	.	TRBV5-1	TRBJ1-4	CASSPGSGREKLFF	TGCGCCAGCAGTCCGGGGTCAGGTCGGGAAAAACTGTTTTTT
19	TRBD1	.	TRBV6-2/TRBV6-3	TRBJ1-3	CASSYFKGQGIVAGNTIYF	TGTGCCAGCAGTTACTTCAAAGGACAGGGGATTGTTGCTGGAAACACCATATATTTT
14	TRBD1	.	TRBV19	TRBJ2-4	CASSIPDRWGIQYF	TGTGCCAGTAGTATCCCGGACAGGTGGGGCATTCAGTACTTC
22	TRBD1	many	TRBV19	TRBJ1-5	CASSKSHEDRVPGFYSNQPQHF	TGTGCCAGTAGCAAATCCCACGAAGACAGGGTCCCGGGATTTTATAGCAATCAGCCCCAGCATTTT
12	.	few	TRBV15	TRBJ1-2	CATSVRGYGYTF	TGTGCCACCAGCGTCAGGGGATATGGCTACACCTTC
16	TRBD2	.	TRBV11-2	TRBJ2-5	CASSQLAGVTQETQYF	TGTGCCAGCAGCCAATTAGCGGGGGTGACACAAGAGACCCAGTACTTC
15	.	many	TRBV7-2	TRBJ2-1	CASSSAGGAYNEQFF	TGTGCCAGCAGCTCGGCCGGCGGAGCCTACAATGAGCAGTTCTTC
17	TRBD1	.	TRBV4-1	TRBJ2-5	CASSQGVGQGVIETQYF	TGCGCCAGCAGCCAAGGGGTTGGACAGGGGGTGATCGAGACCCAGTACTTC
11	.	once	TRBV19	TRBJ2-3	CASSRGDTQYF	TGTGCCAGCTCTAGAGGGGATACGCAGTATTTT
16	TRBD1	.	TRBV19	TRBJ2-3	CASSAPGTGFTDTQYF	TGTGCCAGTAGTGCCCCCGGGACAGGGTTCACAGATACGCAGTATTTT
18	TRBD1	.	TRBV19	TRBJ2-6	CASTRRDRDTTGANVLTF	TGTGCCAGTACTCGGAGGGACAGGGATACAACTGGGGCCAACGTCCTGACTTTC
11	.	.	TRBV21-1	TRBJ1-1	CASSKDRPAFF	TGTGCCAGCAGCAAGGACAGGCCGGCTTTCTTT
15	.	.	TRBV5-1	TRBJ1-6	CASDIDSSYNSPLHF	TGCGCCAGCGATATAGACAGCTCCTATAATTCACCCCTCCACTTT
14	.	few	TRBV30	TRBJ1-4	CAWRKGRANEKLFF	TGTGCCTGGAGAAAGGGCAGGGCGAATGAAAAACTGTTTTTT
15	TRBD1	.	TRBV27	TRBJ2-5	CASSPEQGARETQYF	TGTGCCAGCAGTCCCGAACAGGGGGCGCGGGAGACCCAGTACTTC
14	.	.	TRBV21-1	TRBJ2-3	CASSSGTATDTQYF	TGTGCCAGCAGCTCGGGGACAGCCACAGATACGCAGTATTTT
18	TRBD1	.	TRBV30	TRBJ1-5	CAWSVPVRRGQGNQPQHF	TGTGCCTGGAGTGTACCGGTACGAAGAGGACAGGGCAATCAGCCCCAGCATTTT
15	.	.	TRBV5-8	TRBJ1-2	CASSLASGSHYGYTF	TGTGCCAGCAGCTTGGCGTCAGGGTCCCACTATGGCTACACCTTC